Listed below are T cell receptor beta chains from one sample, sequenced in a study of CD8+CD57+ T cells in acquired aplastic anemia. TCRdb reanalysed the reads using MiXCR and keeps one entry per CDR3 protein. The data contain about 190,000 distinct CDR3 sequences, 64% of them seen just once; the ten biggest clones take up around 45%. Material for sequencing was sorted CD4+, CD8+, or CD8+CD57+ T cells (not recorded which) from PBMCs. The receptors come from a human donor with severe aplastic anemia or a healthy control (not recorded which). CDR3s include the opening cysteine and the closing phenylalanine or tryptophan. A D gene is named only where the DNA matches it firmly. Size is stated for part of the rows, as once, few or many counts, or as a class when the clone is expanded.

j_call,v_call,d_call,clone_size,cdr3_aa,cdr3_nt
TRBJ1-1,TRBV2,TRBD1,-,CASSEGDRAFEAFF,TGTGCCAGCAGTGAAGGGGACAGGGCATTTGAAGCTTTCTTT
TRBJ1-4,TRBV10-3,-,few,CASLRTLNEKLFF,TGTGCCAGCCTCCGAACTCTTAATGAAAAACTGTTTTTT
TRBJ1-2,TRBV14,-,-,CASSQVGGGNYGYTF,TGTGCCAGCAGCCAAGTTGGGGGGGGTAACTATGGCTACACCTTC
TRBJ2-7,TRBV6-1,-,-,CASSYPDTPEQYF,TGTGCCAGCAGTTACCCGGACACCCCCGAGCAGTACTTC
TRBJ2-2,TRBV12-3/TRBV12-4,-,-,CASSSDRVLRELFF,TGTGCCAGCAGTTCAGACAGAGTTCTGAGGGAGCTGTTTTTT
TRBJ1-6,TRBV20-1,-,-,CSAREAWDDSPLHF,TGCAGTGCTAGAGAAGCCTGGGACGACTCACCCCTCCACTTT
TRBJ1-1,TRBV11-2,TRBD1,many,CASSWDRAGRTEAFF,TGTGCCAGCAGCTGGGACAGGGCGGGAAGGACTGAAGCTTTCTTT
TRBJ2-7,TRBV19,TRBD2,-,CASSGRGVTYYEQYF,TGTGCCAGTAGCGGGCGGGGGGTTACTTACTACGAGCAGTACTTC
TRBJ2-3,TRBV24-1,TRBD1,-,CAMGQGSTDTQYF,TGTGCCATGGGACAGGGGAGCACAGATACGCAGTATTTT
TRBJ2-1,TRBV7-6,TRBD2,many,CASSPSGGGNEQFF,TGTGCCAGCAGCCCTAGCGGGGGGGGTAATGAGCAGTTCTTC
TRBJ1-1,TRBV7-3,TRBD1,-,CASSSDRGQLAFF,TGTGCCAGTAGTAGCGACAGGGGGCAGTTGGCTTTCTTT
TRBJ2-2,TRBV10-2,-,-,CASNEGGELFF,TGCGCCAGCAATGAGGGCGGGGAGCTGTTTTTT
TRBJ2-7,TRBV7-3,-,-,CASSSYSRVYEQYF,TGTGCCAGCAGCTCATACTCCAGGGTTTACGAGCAGTACTTC
TRBJ2-7,TRBV7-9,-,many,CASSLFWYEQYF,TGTGCCAGCAGCTTATTCTGGTACGAGCAGTACTTC
TRBJ1-2,TRBV4-3,-,many,CASSQVRQGRGYTF,TGCGCCAGCAGCCAAGTTCGCCAGGGCCGTGGCTACACCTTC
TRBJ2-1,TRBV7-9,TRBD2,once,CASSTPGSGDHNEQFF,TGTGCCAGCAGCACCCCTGGTAGCGGGGACCACAATGAGCAGTTCTTC
TRBJ2-3,TRBV24-1,-,-,CATSDSGAPSADTQYF,TGTGCCACCAGTGATTCCGGGGCCCCTTCCGCAGATACGCAGTATTTT
TRBJ2-7,TRBV10-3,-,few,CAISVRPDSTYEQYF,TGTGCCATCAGTGTCCGGCCAGACAGCACCTACGAGCAGTACTTC
TRBJ1-4,TRBV15,-,-,CATSGSTRPNERLFF,TGTGCCACCAGCGGATCGACGCGACCTAATGAAAGACTGTTTTTT
TRBJ2-7,TRBV29-1,TRBD1,few,CSAGTGGHEQYF,TGCAGCGCCGGGACAGGGGGCCACGAGCAGTACTTC
TRBJ1-6,TRBV5-1,-,-,CASSSESNSPLHF,TGCGCCAGCAGCTCAGAGTCTAATTCACCCCTCCACTTT
TRBJ1-2,TRBV2,-,few,CASSVFDGYTF,TGTGCCAGCAGTGTATTCGATGGCTACACCTTC
TRBJ2-2,TRBV5-4,-,-,CASSLVGNSNTGELFF,TGTGCCAGCAGCTTGGTGGGGAATTCGAACACCGGGGAGCTGTTTTTT
TRBJ2-7,TRBV7-9,-,-,CASGSLDSLTDEQYF,TGTGCCAGCGGTTCACTCGACAGTCTGACTGACGAGCAGTACTTC
TRBJ2-7,TRBV5-1,-,-,CASSLTELREQYF,TGCGCCAGCAGCCTGACGGAGCTCAGGGAGCAGTACTTC
TRBJ2-1,TRBV29-1,-,-,CSVDVALEQFF,TGCAGCGTTGACGTGGCTTTGGAGCAGTTCTTC
TRBJ2-2,TRBV6-5,-,-,CAIRRTTAGELFF,TGTGCCATCAGGCGAACCACCGCCGGGGAGCTGTTTTTT
TRBJ1-2,TRBV7-6,-,-,CASSLPGTDGYTF,TGTGCCAGCAGCTTACCCGGAACGGATGGCTACACCTTC
TRBJ2-2,TRBV9,TRBD1,many,CASSPRTGTNTGELFF,TGTGCCAGCAGCCCCCGGACAGGGACGAACACCGGGGAGCTGTTTTTT
TRBJ1-1,TRBV2,TRBD1,-,CASRPGTGESTEAFF,TGTGCCAGCAGACCCGGGACAGGGGAGTCCACTGAAGCTTTCTTT
TRBJ2-1,TRBV6-1,-,many,CASRPRDRDDEQFF,TGTGCCAGCAGGCCCCGGGACCGAGACGATGAGCAGTTCTTC
TRBJ2-5,TRBV7-3,TRBD2,few,CASSFLSGKQETQYF,TGTGCCAGCAGCTTCCTTAGCGGGAAACAAGAGACCCAGTACTTC
TRBJ2-5,TRBV7-9,-,-,CASSSPDYFQETQYF,TGTGCCAGCAGCTCTCCGGACTATTTCCAGGAGACCCAGTACTTC
TRBJ2-7,TRBV5-5,-,many,CASSQDTTYEQYF,TGTGCCAGCAGCCAGGACACGACCTACGAGCAGTACTTC
TRBJ1-5,TRBV6-1,-,once,CASSGTIDQPQHF,TGTGCCAGCAGCGGGACAATTGATCAGCCCCAGCATTTT
TRBJ1-4,TRBV24-1,-,-,CATSDRGAPNEKLFF,TGTGCCACCAGTGACAGAGGGGCCCCTAATGAAAAACTGTTTTTT
TRBJ1-6,TRBV7-2,TRBD1,-,CASSETGTRYNSPLHF,TGTGCCAGCAGCGAGACAGGGACTCGGTATAATTCGCCCCTCCACTTT
TRBJ1-2,TRBV2,-,-,CASSDSANYGYTF,TGTGCCAGCAGTGACTCCGCTAACTATGGCTACACCTTC
TRBJ2-7,TRBV7-3,TRBD1,many,CASSLRDGTGTGGSYEQYF,TGTGCCAGCAGCCTGAGAGATGGAACCGGGACAGGGGGCTCCTACGAGCAGTACTTC
TRBJ2-3,TRBV24-1,-,-,CATSDFGVGGADTQYF,TGTGCCACCAGTGATTTTGGTGTAGGAGGGGCAGATACGCAGTATTTT
TRBJ1-6,TRBV12-3/TRBV12-4,-,few,CASSVGGASPLHF,TGTGCCAGCAGCGTAGGGGGGGCGTCACCCCTCCACTTT
TRBJ2-6,TRBV2,-,many,CASSEAGGANVLTF,TGTGCCAGCAGTGAAGCGGGTGGGGCCAACGTCCTGACTTTC
TRBJ2-1,TRBV7-9,-,many,CASSPSPHEQFF,TGTGCCAGCAGCCCCAGTCCCCATGAGCAGTTCTTC
TRBJ2-1,TRBV29-1,-,-,CSVARAYNEQFF,TGCAGCGTTGCCCGTGCCTACAATGAGCAGTTCTTC
TRBJ2-1,TRBV7-8,-,-,CASSLALRNEQFF,TGTGCCAGCAGCCTGGCCTTACGCAATGAGCAGTTCTTC
TRBJ2-5,TRBV5-1,-,once,CASSPGQLQETQYF,TGCGCCAGCAGCCCGGGACAACTCCAAGAGACCCAGTACTTC
TRBJ2-2,TRBV24-1,-,few,CATSDFQGTGELFF,TGTGCCACCAGTGATTTCCAGGGCACCGGGGAGCTGTTTTTT
TRBJ1-2,TRBV19,TRBD1,many,CAARDSPLGYTF,TGTGCCGCCCGGGACAGTCCCTTAGGCTACACCTTC
TRBJ2-1,TRBV30,-,-,CAWSWGLESLEQFF,TGTGCCTGGAGTTGGGGTCTTGAATCTCTTGAGCAGTTCTTC
TRBJ2-7,TRBV7-4,-,-,CASSSGQRNEQYF,TGCGCCAGCAGCTCAGGACAGAGAAACGAGCAGTACTTC
TRBJ1-1,TRBV20-1,-,-,CSAGSVMNTEAFF,TGCAGTGCCGGGAGCGTAATGAACACTGAAGCTTTCTTT
TRBJ1-5,TRBV10-3,-,few,CAISLDLNQPQHF,TGTGCCATCAGCCTGGACCTCAATCAGCCCCAGCATTTT
TRBJ2-7,TRBV11-2,TRBD2,many,CASSGRGGSEDVYEQYF,TGTGCCAGCAGTGGGCGGGGGGGCTCCGAAGACGTCTACGAGCAGTACTTC
TRBJ1-2,TRBV7-9,TRBD1,-,CASSFLDRGYGYTF,TGTGCCAGCAGCTTTTTGGACAGGGGGTATGGCTACACCTTC
TRBJ1-2,TRBV24-1,-,-,CATSYRRGYGYTF,TGTGCCACCAGCTACAGGAGAGGCTATGGCTACACCTTC